This T cell receptor beta chain was identified during a study of blood T cell repertoires in COVID-19. Across the study: Sources were T cells, B-cell-depleted T cells, or PBMCs; the material itself was cDNA or gDNA.

In the original workflow: Using reference gene primer amplification, nucleated cell counts were estimated. Some clones are missing from TCRdb's copy, which holds only in-frame ones; the method was immunoSEQ multiplex PCR. The V and J calls and the clone size are those of that table, but D and trimming were determined from the DNA. Of 80,000 to 90,000 clones listed, 65% to 85% are singletons. The V gene lost 1 base and the J gene lost 2 bases, with 17 bases spanning the gap. Germline CDR1 and CDR2: SNHLY and FYNNEI. The CDR3 is 17 amino acids. The chain joins TRBV2 to TRBJ1-2; D possibly corresponds to TRBD1 (5 bases). What was sequenced was peripheral blood. The sequence came from a man in his 70s with acute or convalescent COVID-19. The CDR3 spells CASSEVGQRSSNYGYTF. For the CDR3, the DNA is TGTGCCAGCAGTGAAGTTGGACAACGTTCATCCAACTATGGCTACACCTTC.